This T cell receptor (beta chain) originates from a study of blood T cell repertoires in COVID-19. For the study at large: Some COVID-19 samples were acute and others convalescent; all came from the United States, Italy and Spain.

Sequencing was performed with immunoSEQ multiplex PCR; in TCRdb, only in-frame clones are kept and a portion is missing. The sample lists 90,000 to 120,000 clones, 70% to 90% seen once, with 2.1% in the top ten. Germline loops: CDR1 SGHRS, CDR2 YFSETQ. The CDR3 spans 17 residues. V was cut by 1 base and J by 3 bases, with 16 bases left in between. This clonotype was sampled from a human donor in a cohort sampled during active COVID-19. This chain uses TRBV5-1 with TRBJ1-4; perhaps TRBD1 as D (6 bases). Specimen: peripheral blood. DNA of the CDR3: TGCGCCAGCAGCTTGTTTACCCTGGACAGCTCTAATGAAAAACTGTTTTTT. This translates into CASSLFTLDSSNEKLFF.